Shown below are 32 T cell receptor beta chains from a single sample sequenced in a study of T-cell memory formation after mild COVID-19. Using its own MiXCR run on the 5' RACE reads, TCRdb lists one record per CDR3 protein. The sample shows 350,000 or so distinct CDR3 sequences, over 10% of them seen only once. Specimen: PBMCs or a T cell subset sorted from them (not recorded which). These receptors were taken from a man between 18 and 29 years old who had mild COVID-19 (a few samples of this study predate the infection). Cell type and time point are not known.

The chain recombines TRBV29-1 with TRBJ1-1; D may be TRBD1 (5 bases). Trimming shortened V by 1 base and J by 4 bases, and 7 bases separated the two germline ends. This CDR3 spans 12 amino acids. Germline V gives CDR1 SQVTM, CDR2 ANQGSEA. The CDR3 region has the DNA TGCAGCGTTGAAGCTGGGGGCACTGAAGCTTTCTTT. Its translation: CSVEAGGTEAFF.

This clonotype was recorded a few times. The V and J genes are TRBV11-2 and TRBJ2-5; TRBD2 is a possible D gene (5 bases). Germline CDR1 is SGHAT and CDR2 is FQNNGV. The CDR3 has 15 amino acids. Between the trimmed V and J ends, which lost 5 bases and 3 bases, there was a span of 16 bases. The chain's CDR3 is CASSALETREETQYF. The CDR3 bases are TGTGCCAGCAGCGCTCTCGAGACGCGGGAAGAGACCCAGTACTTC.

This clonotype was seen ten or more times. The rearrangement links TRBV29-1 to TRBJ2-5; D is ambiguous. Looked up from germline, CDR1 is SQVTM and CDR2 is ANQGSEA. The V and J ends lost 4 bases and 2 bases respectively, with 14 bases between them. This CDR3 contains 14 residues. The CDR3 loop reads CSVGSVGPQETQYF. DNA for the CDR3: TGCAGCGTTGGGTCTGTGGGTCCGCAAGAGACCCAGTACTTC.

The rearrangement links TRBV4-2 to TRBJ1-1, with D uncertain. Deletions cut 4 bases from V and 0 bases from J, with 9 bases between. The V gene's germline CDR1 is LGHNA and CDR2 YNFKEQ. This CDR3 is 14 amino acids long. CDR3 residues: CASSRTDLNTEAFF. As DNA, the CDR3 is TGTGCCAGCAGCCGAACAGACTTGAACACTGAAGCTTTCTTT.

This chain uses TRBV27 with TRBJ2-5, with TRBD2 as a possible D gene (7 bases). V shed 4 bases and J shed 1 base, with 10 bases lying between them. The CDR3 contains 14 residues. Per germline, CDR1 MNHEY and CDR2 SMNVEV (reference sequence). The CDR3 is CASSWRGPQETQYF. CDR3 in DNA: TGTGCCAGCAGTTGGCGGGGGCCCCAAGAGACCCAGTACTTC.

The genes are TRBV6-5 and TRBJ2-7; 7 nucleotides agree with TRBD1. The germline V gene encodes CDR1 MNHEY and CDR2 SVGAGI. There are 15 residues in the CDR3. The ends lost 7 bases at V and 3 bases at J; junction bases unmatched: 12. In DNA form, the CDR3 reads TGTGCCAGCACCAACACCCGGGACAGAGTCTACGAGCAGTACTTC. Translated, it gives CASTNTRDRVYEQYF.

As for this clonotype: A much larger clone sits a single nucleotide away, making a read error possible. CDR3 DNA: TGCGCCAGCAGCTTGGATTCGGGCGGTCAGCACCAGCATTTT. Protein product: CASSLDSGGQHQHF. The chain recombines TRBV5-1 with TRBJ1-5; D gene uncertain. The V gene's germline CDR1 is SGHRS and CDR2 YFSETQ. The CDR3 extends over 14 amino acids. Full variable domain (rest looked up from reference TRBV5-1 and TRBJ1-5): KAGVTQTPRYLIKTRGQQVTLSCSPISGHRSVSWYQQTPGQGLQFLFEYFSETQRNKGNFPGRFSGRQFSNSRSEMNVSTLELGDSALYLCASSLDSGGQHQHFGDGTRLSIL.

This clonotype was detected many times. The chain is built from TRBV25-1 and TRBJ2-5; D assignment may be TRBD1 or TRBD2 (5 bases each). V was clipped by 4 bases and J by 5 bases, with 14 bases between them. The germline gives CDR1 MGHDK, CDR2 SYGVNS. The CDR3 covers 14 residues. CDR3 sequence: CASSGRDQGETQYF. CDR3 nucleotides: TGTGCCAGCAGTGGTCGGGACCAAGGGGAGACCCAGTACTTC.

The gene calls are TRBV12-3 or TRBV12-4 and TRBJ2-3; D ambiguous. This CDR3 has 13 amino acids. V lost 2 bases and J 4 bases, leaving 7 bases between the germline ends. The CDR3 spells CASSLRTADTQYF. Here the CDR3 DNA reads TGTGCCAGCAGTTTACGGACCGCAGATACGCAGTATTTT.

This clonotype was detected ten times or more. For the CDR3, the DNA is TGTGCCAGCAGATCCCCGGGACAGGGCTACAATGAGCAGTTCTTC. This translates into CASRSPGQGYNEQFF. V is TRBV28 and J is TRBJ2-1; 9 nucleotides agree with TRBD1. J was trimmed by 3 bases and V by 6 bases; bases with no gene match: 6. CDR3 length: 15 residues. The germline V gene has CDR1 MDHEN and CDR2 SYDVKM.

This clonotype was observed a few times. The J gene is TRBJ2-7, the V gene TRBV12-3 or TRBV12-4; D remains ambiguous. CDR3 length: 13 residues. V gave up 2 bases and J gave up 7 bases, with 12 bases separating them. CDR3 protein: CASSLNLVGEQYF. The CDR3 DNA reads TGTGCCAGCAGTTTAAATCTTGTGGGGGAGCAGTACTTC.

V is TRBV6-5 and J is TRBJ1-5; 10 nucleotides agree with TRBD1. The CDR3 loop spans 16 amino acids. V trimming: 5 bases; J trimming: 2 bases; junction bases outside the gene matches: 6. Germline V gene sequence: CDR1 MNHEY, CDR2 SVGAGI. The CDR3 region is CASSRRGTGGNQPQHF. The CDR3 DNA reads TGTGCCAGCAGTAGACGCGGGACAGGGGGCAATCAGCCCCAGCATTTT.

This clonotype was detected only a few times. The CDR3 DNA reads as TGTGCCAGCAGCGACTACCCGGACAGGTCCTACAATGAGCAGTTCTTC. Residues: CASSDYPDRSYNEQFF. The chain combines TRBV11-2 with TRBJ2-1, with TRBD1 matching 7 bases. Germline V gives CDR1 SGHAT, CDR2 FQNNGV. The ends lost 5 bases at V and 1 base at J; junction bases unmatched: 8. The CDR3 loop spans 16 amino acids.

This clonotype was counted ten times or more. The gene calls are TRBV7-2 and TRBJ2-3; D not certain. Germline CDR1 SGHTA, CDR2 FQGNSA. The V end lost 1 base, the J end lost 9 bases, and 11 bases lay between the germline ends. The CDR3 is made up of 13 amino acids. CDR3 sequence (DNA): TGTGCCAGCAGCTTAGGGTCGGAGAACACGCAGTATTTT. This codes for CASSLGSENTQYF. Together with reference TRBV7-2 and TRBJ2-3, the CDR3 gives the full variable domain: GAGVSQSPSNKVTEKGKDVELRCDPISGHTALYWYRQSLGQGLEFLIYFQGNSAPDKSGLPSDRFSAERTGGSVSTLTIQRTQQEDSAVYLCASSLGSENTQYFGPGTRLTVL.

This clonotype was counted between two and nine times. This chain links TRBV7-9 with TRBJ2-4; TRBD2 agrees at 15 bases. V dropped 5 bases and J dropped 8; count of bases not matched to a gene: 7. This CDR3 is 16 amino acids long. Germline loops: CDR1 SEHNR, CDR2 FQNEAQ (reference sequence). The CDR3 loop is CASSRRTSGGADIQYF. CDR3 in DNA: TGTGCCAGCAGCAGACGGACTAGCGGGGGGGCGGACATTCAGTACTTC.

In this sample, this clonotype turned up a few times. The rearrangement links TRBV24-1 to TRBJ2-1, with 8 bases lining up with TRBD1. The CDR3 has 14 amino acids. Germline V gives CDR1 KGHDR, CDR2 SFDVKD. V gave up 3 bases and J gave up 5 bases; unmatched junction bases: 2. CDR3 region: CATSDQGANNEQFF. The DNA for the CDR3 is TGTGCCACCAGTGATCAGGGGGCAAACAATGAGCAGTTCTTC.

CDR3 in amino acids: CASSYGGGNTEAFF. Here the CDR3 DNA reads TGTGCCAGCAGTTACGGGGGGGGGAACACTGAAGCTTTCTTT. The chain is built from TRBV6-6 and TRBJ1-1; weak D call: TRBD1 (5 bases). This CDR3 is built from 14 residues. CDR1 and CDR2 from the germline V gene are MNHNY and SVGAGI (reference sequence). Trimming took off 2 bases at V and 1 base at J, with 8 bases between the two ends.

This clonotype was seen more than once but under ten times. The chain combines TRBV5-1 with TRBJ1-2, with 8 nucleotides matching TRBD1. Per the germline V gene, CDR1 is SGHRS and CDR2 is YFSETQ. The CDR3 has 15 residues. V was pared by 0 bases and J by 7 bases, with 8 bases of the junction left unmatched. CDR3 in DNA: TGCGCCAGCAGCTTGGCCGGACAGGACAGGGTTGGCTACACCTTC. Residues: CASSLAGQDRVGYTF.

This clonotype was seen a few times. This chain uses TRBV20-1 with TRBJ2-7; D not certain. Germline loops: CDR1 DFQATT, CDR2 SNEGSKA (reference sequence). CDR3 length: 18 amino acids. The V gene lost 0 bases and the J gene lost 0 bases, with 21 bases spanning the gap. This CDR3 reads CSARESFAFGTASYEQYF. Written as DNA, the CDR3 is TGCAGTGCTAGAGAGTCCTTTGCCTTCGGCACAGCCTCCTACGAGCAGTACTTC.

The J gene is TRBJ2-3, the V gene TRBV20-1, with a tentative D call TRBD1 (6 bases). CDR1 and CDR2 from the germline V gene are DFQATT and SNEGSKA (reference sequence). The ends were cut back, 6 bases at V and 4 bases at J, with 17 bases in the middle. This CDR3 has 14 amino acids. CDR3: CSAITSGAADTQYF. The CDR3 nucleotides are TGCAGTGCCATCACCTCAGGGGCAGCAGATACGCAGTATTTT.

CDR3 in amino acids: CASRRKDEQYV. The CDR3 DNA is TGTGCCAGCAGACGTAAGGACGAGCAGTACGTC. The V gene is TRBV7-6, the J gene TRBJ2-7; no clear D gene. This CDR3 has 11 amino acids. In germline, CDR1 is SGHVS, CDR2 FNYEAQ. V was clipped by 6 bases and J by 5 bases, with 8 bases between them.

This clonotype occurred a few times. The genes are TRBV7-9 and TRBJ2-5; a weak D match, TRBD2 (5 bases). The germline gives CDR1 SEHNR, CDR2 FQNEAQ (reference sequence). The length of the CDR3 is 15 residues. V gave up 3 bases and J gave up 3 bases, with 14 bases separating them. The CDR3 spells CASSFARENKETQYF. The CDR3 DNA follows: TGTGCCAGCAGCTTTGCCCGGGAAAATAAAGAGACCCAGTACTTC.

This rearrangement joins TRBV5-1 to TRBJ2-5; 10 bases agree with TRBD2. Losses at the gene ends were 0 bases for V and 7 bases for J; bases not matched to a gene: 6. Germline-derived CDR1 and CDR2 are SGHRS and YFSETQ. This CDR3 region has 15 residues. DNA for the CDR3: TGCGCCAGCAGCTTGGTTAGCGGGGGGCGGAGGACCCAGTACTTC. Translating gives CASSLVSGGRRTQYF.

This clonotype was detected a few times. The chain combines TRBV10-3 with TRBJ2-7, with D uncertain. Trimming removed 10 bases from V and 2 bases from J, with 15 bases in between. The CDR3 has 13 residues. Germline lookup yields CDR1 ENHRY and CDR2 SYGVKD. The CDR3 sequence is CATRGQATYEQYV. The CDR3 bases are TGTGCCACCAGAGGTCAAGCCACCTACGAGCAGTACGTC.

This clonotype was detected only a few times. This chain links TRBV10-1 with TRBJ2-1, with D possibly TRBD1 on 6 matching bases. The CDR3 loop spans 14 amino acids. Germline CDR1 is WNHNN and CDR2 is SYGVQD (reference sequence). Trimming left V 2 bases short and J 8 bases short, with 13 bases between. The CDR3 is CASSEAGARDEQFF. In DNA, the CDR3 is TGCGCCAGCAGTGAGGCAGGGGCCCGGGATGAGCAGTTCTTC.

This CDR3 is CASSHNQGAGQPQHF. The DNA of the CDR3 is TGCGCCAGCAGCCATAACCAGGGGGCGGGTCAGCCCCAGCATTTT. The chain employs TRBV4-3 and TRBJ1-5, with 8 bases fitting TRBD1. Unmatched junction bases numbered 7, after V lost 3 bases and J lost 6 bases. The CDR3 loop spans 15 amino acids. Germline CDR1 reads LGHNA; CDR2 reads YSLEER.

Only a few counts were recorded for this clonotype. The chain has TRBV20-1 and TRBJ2-1; 9 bases agree with TRBD1. This CDR3 contains 15 residues. V trimming: 6 bases; J trimming: 0 bases; junction bases outside the gene matches: 6. Germline assignment: CDR1 DFQATT and CDR2 SNEGSKA (reference sequence). The CDR3 sequence: CSAPGQGSSYNEQFF. DNA of the CDR3: TGCAGTGCCCCAGGACAGGGGAGCTCCTACAATGAGCAGTTCTTC.

This clonotype was seen a few times. V usage is TRBV12-3 or TRBV12-4 and J usage is TRBJ1-2; D perhaps matches TRBD1 (5 bases). The V and J ends lost 1 base and 2 bases respectively, with 11 bases between them. This CDR3 spans 15 amino acids. The CDR3 region is CASSLVAGYNYGYTF. The CDR3 nucleotides are TGTGCCAGCAGTTTAGTCGCAGGGTACAACTATGGCTACACCTTC.

This clonotype was picked up many times. This chain links TRBV29-1 with TRBJ2-5, with D maybe TRBD1 (5 bases). Germline-derived CDR1 and CDR2 are SQVTM and ANQGSEA. The CDR3 contains 11 residues. Trimming stripped 7 bases from V and 4 bases from J, with 10 bases between. For the CDR3, the DNA is TGCAGCGCTTCTAGGGGAGAGACCCAGTACTTC. It codes for CSASRGETQYF.

Only a few counts were recorded for this clonotype. The CDR3 bases are TGTGCCAGCAGCAGCAGACTAGCGGGGTTCACAGATACGCAGTATTTT. Residues: CASSSRLAGFTDTQYF. The chain links TRBV6-2 or TRBV6-3 to TRBJ2-3; 11 bases are shared with TRBD2. The CDR3 covers 16 residues. Per the germline V gene, CDR1 is MNHEY and CDR2 is SVGEGT. The J segment lost 2 bases and the V segment lost 6 bases, leaving 7 bases of the junction unmatched.

The chain joins TRBV29-1 to TRBJ2-2; D may match TRBD1 or TRBD2 (5 bases each). Germline V lookup: CDR1 SQVTM, CDR2 ANQGSEA. V was trimmed by 6 bases and J by 3 bases, leaving 14 bases between them. This CDR3 contains 14 residues. This CDR3 reads CSVAGAVDTGELFF. DNA of the CDR3: TGCAGCGTCGCCGGGGCAGTGGACACCGGGGAGCTGTTTTTT.

A few counts support this clonotype. The CDR3 DNA is TGTGCCACCAGTGCCCAGGGACAGGGTGGAGACGAGCAGTACGTC. It is translated as CATSAQGQGGDEQYV. V and J are TRBV24-1 and TRBJ2-7; 9 bases match TRBD1. From germline, CDR1 is KGHDR and CDR2 SFDVKD. The junction had 9 bases not matched to a gene; V was cut back by 5 bases and J by 5 bases. This CDR3 comprises 15 residues.